Presented here are 10 T cell receptor beta chains from one specimen sequenced in a study of radiotherapy plus CTLA-4 blockade in lung cancer. Only in-frame clones appear in the TCRdb table, and some are missing; sequencing was by immunoSEQ multiplex PCR. The sample shows 81,000 or so clones, roughly four fifths of them seen only once. The material was peripheral blood, obtained from a patient treated with radiotherapy plus ipilimumab. These receptors all come from a human donor with non-small cell lung cancer who had stable disease on radiotherapy plus ipilimumab.

This chain joins TRBV7-9 and TRBJ2-7; tentative D call: TRBD2 (6 bases). CDR3 size: 14 residues. The V end lost 0 bases, the J end lost 2 bases, and 8 bases lay between the germline ends. CDR1 and CDR2 from the germline V gene are SEHNR and FQNEAQ (reference sequence). The CDR3 DNA sequence: TGTGCCAGCAGCTTAGCGGGAGGCACCTACGAGCAGTACTTC. It encodes CASSLAGGTYEQYF.

The rearrangement joins TRBV18 to TRBJ2-7; D possibly corresponds to TRBD2 (5 bases). Looked up from germline, CDR1 is KGHSH and CDR2 is LQKENI. The ends were cut back, 4 bases at V and 5 bases at J, with 18 bases in the middle. This CDR3 is built from 15 residues. CDR3 coding DNA: TGTGCCAGCTCACTGAAATTGCGGGCTCCGAACGAGCAGTACTTC. Translation gives CASSLKLRAPNEQYF. Full variable domain (rest looked up from reference TRBV18 and TRBJ2-7): NAGVMQNPRHLVRRRGQEARLRCSPMKGHSHVYWYRQLPEEGLKFMVYLQKENIIDESGMPKERFSAEFPKEGPSILRIQQVVRGDSAAYFCASSLKLRAPNEQYFGPGTRLTVT.

The chain combines TRBV28 with TRBJ2-1, with 14 bases that match TRBD2. Germline trimming cut 5 bases from V and 7 bases from J; bases unmatched to any gene: 7. This CDR3 region has 16 residues. Looked up from germline, CDR1 is MDHEN and CDR2 is SYDVKM. This CDR3 reads CASSLPGLAGVNEQFF. CDR3 DNA: TGTGCCAGCAGTCTCCCGGGACTAGCGGGAGTGAATGAGCAGTTCTTC.

The rearrangement joins TRBV6-4 to TRBJ2-2, with D tentatively TRBD1 or TRBD2 (5 bases each). CDR3 length: 14 residues. V was pared by 5 bases and J by 6 bases, with 13 bases between. Germline lookup yields CDR1 MRHNA and CDR2 SNTAGT. The chain's CDR3 is CASSTIRGSGELFF. In DNA, the CDR3 is TGTGCCAGCAGTACGATTCGGGGCTCCGGGGAGCTGTTTTTT.

V usage is TRBV9 and J usage is TRBJ2-3; D uncertain. This CDR3 comprises 16 residues. The germline V and J ends were trimmed by 1 base and 4 bases, with 16 bases remaining between them. Germline assignment: CDR1 SGDLS and CDR2 YYNGEE. In nucleotides, the CDR3 is TGTGCCAGCAGCGTAACTGGGGTGGCGATTTCAGATACGCAGTATTTT. Its protein product is CASSVTGVAISDTQYF.

The gene calls are TRBV7-2 and TRBJ1-5; D is perhaps TRBD1 (5 bases). CDR1 is SGHTA, CDR2 FQGNSA, per germline. The V end was cut by 1 base, the J end by 4 bases, with 11 bases between. This CDR3 is 15 amino acids long. CDR3 coding DNA: TGTGCCAGCAGCTTAGTGGGCAGGGTGAATCAGCCCCAGCATTTT. Translating it yields CASSLVGRVNQPQHF.

The chain links TRBV18 to TRBJ1-3, with unresolved D. Germline values: CDR1 KGHSH, CDR2 LQKENI. V lost 8 bases, J lost 0 bases, and 11 bases lay in between. The CDR3 is 14 residues long. CDR3 protein: CASTESFSGNTIYF. CDR3 nucleotide sequence: TGTGCCAGCACCGAGTCCTTCTCTGGAAACACCATATATTTT.

This chain joins TRBV30 and TRBJ2-3, with 9 bases aligning to TRBD2. CDR1 GTSNPN and CDR2 SVGIG come from the germline V gene (reference sequence). Losses at the gene ends were 2 bases for V and 4 bases for J; bases not matched to a gene: 10. The CDR3 is 16 amino acids. CDR3 sequence reads: CAWSLFAGGRADTQYF. In DNA form, the CDR3 reads TGTGCCTGGAGTTTATTCGCGGGGGGGCGGGCAGATACGCAGTATTTT.

Remarks on this clone: Its ends do not fully match the called genes, so a read error is possible. This chain uses TRBV7-7 with TRBJ2-1; 11 positions match TRBD2. Looked up from germline, CDR1 is SSHAT and CDR2 is FNYEAQ (reference sequence). There are 18 residues in the CDR3. In nucleotides, the CDR3 is TGTGCTAGCAGCCGTCGGACTAGCGGGCGTAACTCCTACAATGAGCAGTTCTTC. Its translation: CASSRRTSGRNSYNEQFF.

The chain is built from TRBV28 and TRBJ2-7; possibly TRBD2 for D (6 bases). The CDR3 is 14 residues long. The V end lost 4 bases, the J end lost 1 base, and 11 bases lay between the germline ends. Germline loops: CDR1 MDHEN, CDR2 SYDVKM. CDR3 sequence (DNA): TGTGCCAGCAGTTCCCCCGGGGGTTCCTACGAGCAGTACTTC. Protein product: CASSSPGGSYEQYF.